A selection of T cell receptor beta chains follows, all from one sample in a study of T cell repertoires in cytomegalovirus infection. TCRdb reprocessed the reads with MiXCR, giving one entry per CDR3 protein. The table has a few hundred thousand distinct CDR3 sequences, roughly a third seen once. These receptors' antigens are unknown. The source was cultured PBMCs, collected from culture after CMV antigen stimulation. All receptors come from a human donor in good health (CMV status not recorded). Some clones in this sample may be carry-over from other donors' samples. The conserved cysteine and the conserved F or W are not part of the CDR3 here. Fields, in order: V gene, D gene, CDR3 protein. D genes are given only for firm matches.

v_call: TRBV7-8
d_call: NA
cdr3_aa: ASSITFISDYGYT

v_call: TRBV6-2/TRBV6-3
d_call: TRBD2
cdr3_aa: ASSGTSGSPGELF

v_call: TRBV7-6
d_call: NA
cdr3_aa: ASSLGLGGQETQY

v_call: TRBV4-1
d_call: NA
cdr3_aa: ASSQDGGSGELF

v_call: TRBV11-2
d_call: NA
cdr3_aa: ASSPRARAGYEQY

v_call: TRBV7-2
d_call: NA
cdr3_aa: ASSLTLTGSTDTQY

v_call: TRBV7-2
d_call: TRBD2
cdr3_aa: ASSLGRREGQEKNIQY

v_call: TRBV7-9
d_call: TRBD1
cdr3_aa: ASSPAGTGGAETQY

v_call: TRBV7-2
d_call: TRBD2
cdr3_aa: ASRLAGPNTGELF

v_call: TRBV10-2
d_call: NA
cdr3_aa: ASSEMESPLH

v_call: TRBV19
d_call: NA
cdr3_aa: ASSIALSYEQY

v_call: TRBV18
d_call: NA
cdr3_aa: ASSPPVTGANVLT

v_call: TRBV12-3/TRBV12-4
d_call: NA
cdr3_aa: ASSQTGVGNTEAF

v_call: TRBV10-3
d_call: TRBD2
cdr3_aa: AIRVGTSGAYEQY

v_call: TRBV10-2
d_call: NA
cdr3_aa: ASSAGGYSGANVLT

v_call: TRBV7-2
d_call: TRBD2
cdr3_aa: ASSPSTSGRRYNEQF

v_call: TRBV4-3
d_call: TRBD1
cdr3_aa: ASSQGQGTTDTQY

v_call: TRBV6-2/TRBV6-3
d_call: TRBD2
cdr3_aa: ASSTREGRDEQF

v_call: TRBV24-1
d_call: NA
cdr3_aa: ATCGPNTEAF

v_call: TRBV5-1
d_call: NA
cdr3_aa: ASSLVGQTYNEQF

v_call: TRBV5-6
d_call: NA
cdr3_aa: ASSLDRGSISGNTIY

v_call: TRBV20-1
d_call: TRBD2
cdr3_aa: SASRLAGDRTDTQY

v_call: TRBV6-1
d_call: NA
cdr3_aa: ASSEGQPYGYT

v_call: TRBV4-1
d_call: NA
cdr3_aa: ASSQGPQNQPQH

v_call: TRBV4-1
d_call: NA
cdr3_aa: ASSMIAASTDTQY

v_call: TRBV19
d_call: NA
cdr3_aa: ASSLIGNTIY

v_call: TRBV20-1
d_call: TRBD2
cdr3_aa: SAIAGRYNEQF

v_call: TRBV7-2
d_call: NA
cdr3_aa: ASTRGIEQF

v_call: TRBV7-2
d_call: NA
cdr3_aa: ASSPTGTMHDEQF

v_call: TRBV10-3
d_call: NA
cdr3_aa: AISGDTDTQY

v_call: TRBV27
d_call: NA
cdr3_aa: ASRPMTISSYNEQF

v_call: TRBV7-2
d_call: NA
cdr3_aa: ASSFGRGATNEKLF

v_call: TRBV18
d_call: NA
cdr3_aa: ASSPPEGATNEKLF

v_call: TRBV7-2
d_call: NA
cdr3_aa: ASSLDRDGNTIY

v_call: TRBV27
d_call: TRBD1
cdr3_aa: ASSSAGTGIRAGELF

v_call: TRBV4-1
d_call: NA
cdr3_aa: ASSPKYEGRYGYT

v_call: TRBV7-2
d_call: NA
cdr3_aa: ASSPNSGNTGELF

v_call: TRBV29-1
d_call: TRBD1
cdr3_aa: SVVRQGIRAEAF

v_call: TRBV7-8
d_call: TRBD1
cdr3_aa: ASSRQGSNNSPLH

v_call: TRBV12-3/TRBV12-4
d_call: TRBD2
cdr3_aa: ASSGRLAGGTTDTQY

v_call: TRBV7-6
d_call: NA
cdr3_aa: ASTPPGNEQF

v_call: TRBV7-9
d_call: TRBD1
cdr3_aa: ASSPRTGTGERFYGYT

v_call: TRBV20-1
d_call: NA
cdr3_aa: SARGNTEAF

v_call: TRBV19
d_call: TRBD2
cdr3_aa: ASSIDGRGSWQF

v_call: TRBV7-2
d_call: NA
cdr3_aa: ASSLNLGGELF

v_call: TRBV4-1
d_call: NA
cdr3_aa: ASSQSTTGISYEQY

v_call: TRBV7-3
d_call: NA
cdr3_aa: ASSSSGPLALSSYNEQF

v_call: TRBV30
d_call: NA
cdr3_aa: AWSRRESSEQF

v_call: TRBV7-2
d_call: TRBD2
cdr3_aa: ASSFPLARLAGGQSTDTQY

v_call: TRBV6-5
d_call: NA
cdr3_aa: ASSHVDSRRLGEQF

v_call: TRBV7-2
d_call: NA
cdr3_aa: ASSLVVYEQY

v_call: TRBV7-8
d_call: NA
cdr3_aa: ASSSQGWQDEQF

v_call: TRBV7-2
d_call: NA
cdr3_aa: ASSLAGSLGETQY